The subject of this entry is one TCR beta chain. The table came from immunoSEQ multiplex PCR; TCRdb's copy has only in-frame clones and leaves some out. Found here are 40,000 to 45,000 clones, approximately 94% of them singletons; the top ten hold 1.5% to 2%. The CDR3 spans 15 residues. The trim removed 6 bases at V and 5 bases at J, leaving 12 bases unmatched. Germline assignment: CDR1 SNHLY and CDR2 FYNNEI. This sample was taken from a study of T cell changes during pregnancy in multiple sclerosis. The chain recombines TRBV2 with TRBJ1-1, with 7 nucleotides matching TRBD1. This receptor was obtained from a female donor with multiple sclerosis, enrolled in a pregnancy study. The sample consisted of peripheral blood, taken in the third trimester of pregnancy. CDR3 loop: CASRDRAASSTEAFF. Written as DNA, the CDR3 is TGTGCCAGCAGAGACAGGGCTGCCTCGAGTACTGAAGCTTTCTTT.